This TCR beta chain was identified in a study of spatial heterogeneity in lung cancer (dated by TCRdb to the late 2010s). In the study overall: Samples were obtained from 70 to 85 patients with early-stage, untreated non-small cell lung cancer from the lung TRACERx cohort. Follow-up PBMC samples were sequenced whenever the samples were available, and the median time to follow-up was about 2 years after resection. More beta-chain than alpha-chain transcripts were consistently detected, likely reflecting higher beta-chain transcript abundance. In the raw uncorrected reads, each unique combination of TCR and UMI appeared on average more than ten times. The study quantitatively compared TCR alpha and beta repertoires across multiple tumor regions, matched nontumor lung and blood in non-small cell lung cancer. The study linked features of the TCR repertoire to counts of nonsynonymous mutations, which were determined by whole-exome sequencing of tumor tissue. At surgery, over 200 tumor regions, around 64 matched nontumor lung samples and more than 55 PBMC samples were TCR-sequenced for both alpha and beta chains.

Sequences LGHNA (CDR1) and YNFKEQ (CDR2) are obtained from the germline V gene. The germline V and J ends show losses of 1 base and 2 bases respectively, and no gene match explains 5 bases of the junction. The CDR3 runs 15 amino acids, cysteine and phenylalanine included. Just CDR3 DNA is preserved here, 45 bases in frame from base 1. Ten or more counts support this clonotype. Its cognate antigen has yet to be identified. Nothing much larger sits one base from this clone, and base qualities are not available. The library relied on 5' RACE. Instrument used: NextSeq 500. The TCR library protocol attached a unique molecular identifier to each TCR cDNA molecule to allow correction of PCR and sequencing errors. Concerning the study's data processing: TCR identification, UMI-based error correction and CDR3 extraction were all carried out with Decombinator tools. Expanded TCRs were defined as those above a frequency of 2 per 1,000, corresponding to the top 1% of the tumor frequency distribution. Each repertoire was subsampled 100 times to 5,000 TCRs, after which Renyi diversity was computed with the R vegan package. CDR3 similarity networks were constructed using string-kernel similarity of amino acid triplets, with links drawn between CDR3s whose pairwise similarity was above 0.82. TCRdb redid the processing of the public reads, applying fastp at Q25 and MiXCR, and retained in-frame beta chains. One record per CDR3 amino acid sequence lists the most common genes and DNA. The V and J calls and clone size come from TCRdb's table, not from the authors' own analysis. The sample profile shows 25,000 to 35,000 distinct CDR3 sequences; about 5.2% of them were found once. The ten largest clones represent 20% to 30% of the sample.

The paper's findings and limits, for the study overall: Only roughly 14 patients were included in comparisons of baseline and follow-up blood repertoires. Additional single-cell paired TCR alpha and beta sequencing was considered necessary to confirm, at a functional level, the hypothesis that regional TCRs recognize regional mutations. Ubiquitous expanded tumor TCRs were detected in blood more often at tumor resection than at routine follow-up.

The sample's time point label, decoded: blood at routine non-recurrence follow-up after resection. Whole RNA extracted from tumor and nontumor lung tissue, or from cryopreserved PBMC samples, was used for TCR sequencing without cell sorting. A patient was chosen for TCR sequencing only when enough RNA was available from at least two tumor regions. The receptor's source is a female donor with early-stage non-small cell lung cancer. The chain is made from TRBV4-2 and TRBJ2-7, with 7 middle bases fitting TRBD2. The sequences come from PBMCs, collected at follow-up. This receptor carries the CDR3 CASSQGASGAYEQYF. The sequence in DNA is TGTGCCAGCAGCCAAGGGGCTAGCGGTGCCTACGAGCAGTACTTC.